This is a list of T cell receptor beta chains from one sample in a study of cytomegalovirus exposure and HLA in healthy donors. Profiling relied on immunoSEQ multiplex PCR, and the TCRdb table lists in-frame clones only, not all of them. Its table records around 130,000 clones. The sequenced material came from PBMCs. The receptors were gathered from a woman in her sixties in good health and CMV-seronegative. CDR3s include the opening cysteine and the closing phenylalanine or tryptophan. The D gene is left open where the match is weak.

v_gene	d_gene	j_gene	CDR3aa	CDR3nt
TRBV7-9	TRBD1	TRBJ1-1	CASSFGQGNTEAFF	TGTGCCAGCAGCTTCGGACAGGGGAACACTGAAGCTTTCTTT
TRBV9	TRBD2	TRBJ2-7	CASSVSEWGGLKREQYF	TGTGCCAGCAGCGTCTCCGAGTGGGGGGGACTTAAAAGAGAGCAGTACTTC
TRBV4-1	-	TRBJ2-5	CASSQELVAQETQYF	TGCGCCAGCAGCCAAGAGCTGGTGGCTCAAGAGACCCAGTACTTC
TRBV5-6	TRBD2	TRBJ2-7	CASSLGLAGGPRDYEQYF	TGTGCCAGCAGCCTCGGACTAGCGGGAGGGCCTCGGGACTACGAGCAGTACTTC
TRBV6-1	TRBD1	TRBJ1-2	CASRDRPPSYGYTF	TGTGCCAGCAGGGACAGGCCTCCTAGCTATGGCTACACCTTC
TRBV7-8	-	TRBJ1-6	CASSLPEVDSPLHF	TGTGCCAGCAGCTTACCTGAGGTTGATTCACCCCTCCACTTT
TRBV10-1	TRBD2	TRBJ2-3	CASSGLAGGPKDTQYF	TGCGCCAGCAGTGGACTAGCGGGAGGGCCTAAAGATACGCAGTATTTT
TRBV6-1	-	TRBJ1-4	CASSEAKWQGNEKLFF	TGTGCCAGCAGTGAAGCGAAGTGGCAGGGGAATGAAAAACTGTTTTTT
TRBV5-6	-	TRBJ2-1	CASSLTAGSSYNEQFF	TGTGCCAGCAGCTTGACTGCAGGGTCCTCCTACAATGAGCAGTTCTTC
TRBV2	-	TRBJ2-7	CASSDRFSYEQYF	TGTGCCAGCAGTGATAGATTCTCCTACGAGCAGTACTTC
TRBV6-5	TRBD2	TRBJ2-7	CASSLGTSRNEQYF	TGTGCCAGCAGCCTTGGGACTAGTCGGAACGAGCAGTACTTC
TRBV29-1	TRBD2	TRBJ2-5	CSVDPTSGVGTQYF	TGCAGCGTTGATCCGACTAGCGGGGTGGGGACCCAGTACTTC
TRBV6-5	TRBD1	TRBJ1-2	CASTYGQGAYGYTF	TGTGCCAGCACCTACGGACAGGGGGCCTATGGCTACACCTTC
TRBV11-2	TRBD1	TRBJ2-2	CASSPFAGGDTGELFF	TGTGCCAGCAGCCCATTCGCAGGGGGAGACACCGGGGAGCTGTTTTTT
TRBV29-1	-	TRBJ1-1	CSVEDRVLIQPGFF	TGCAGCGTTGAAGATCGGGTCCTTATCCAGCCGGGTTTCTTT
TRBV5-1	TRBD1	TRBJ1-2	CASSRGDRDVRAGYTF	TGCGCCAGCAGCAGGGGCGACAGGGATGTAAGGGCTGGCTACACCTTC
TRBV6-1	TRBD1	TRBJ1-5	CASSANEQGMGHF	TGTGCCAGCAGCGCGAATGAACAGGGGATGGGGCATTTT
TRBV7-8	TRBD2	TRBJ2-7	CASSSQGLVSYEQYF	TGTGCCAGCAGCTCACAAGGACTAGTCTCCTACGAGCAGTACTTC
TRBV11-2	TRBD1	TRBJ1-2	CASSSWTGDSGYTF	TGTGCCAGCAGCTCCTGGACAGGGGATTCTGGCTACACCTTC
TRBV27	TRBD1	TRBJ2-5	CASSFRGLNQETQYF	TGTGCCAGCAGTTTCAGGGGGTTAAACCAAGAGACCCAGTACTTC
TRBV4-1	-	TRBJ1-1	CASSQDRSQGRDTEAFF	TGCGCCAGCAGCCAAGATCGGTCACAGGGTAGGGACACTGAAGCTTTCTTT
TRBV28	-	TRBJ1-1	CASTLGSTEAFF	TGTGCCAGCACCCTCGGGAGCACTGAAGCTTTCTTT
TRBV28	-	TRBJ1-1	CASSRGTEAFF	TGTGCCAGCAGTAGGGGAACTGAAGCTTTCTTT
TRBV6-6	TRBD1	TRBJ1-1	CASSAGGTEAFF	TGTGCCAGCAGTGCAGGGGGCACTGAAGCTTTCTTT
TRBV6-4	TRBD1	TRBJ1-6	CASSAGQGGSPLHF	TGTGCCAGCAGTGCGGGACAGGGTGGATCACCCCTCCACTTT
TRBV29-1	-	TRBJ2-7	CSVEGTDPSYEQYF	TGCAGCGTTGAAGGGACAGATCCTTCCTACGAGCAGTACTTC
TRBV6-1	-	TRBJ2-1	CASSEDGYNEQFF	TGTGCCAGCAGTGAAGACGGGTACAATGAGCAGTTCTTC
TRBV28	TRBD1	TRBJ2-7	CASSLYGTATIYEQYF	TGTGCCAGCAGTTTATATGGGACAGCGACCATCTACGAGCAGTACTTC
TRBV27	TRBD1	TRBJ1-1	CASSLSTLIGQGGEAFF	TGTGCCAGCAGTTTGTCAACTCTGATCGGACAGGGCGGTGAAGCTTTCTTT
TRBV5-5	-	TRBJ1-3	CASSFTDSSGNTIYF	TGTGCCAGCAGCTTCACCGACAGCAGTGGAAACACCATATATTTT
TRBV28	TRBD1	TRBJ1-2	CASSSGDRGGYTF	TGTGCCAGCAGTTCAGGCGACAGGGGTGGCTACACCTTC
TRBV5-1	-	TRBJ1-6	CASSLGREGNHNSPLHF	TGCGCCAGCAGCTTGGGTCGAGAGGGCAATCATAATTCACCCCTCCACTTT
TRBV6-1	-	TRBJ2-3	CASSEEAGASDTQYF	TGTGCCAGCAGTGAAGAGGCGGGGGCCTCAGATACGCAGTATTTT
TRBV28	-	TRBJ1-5	CASTKGGSNQPQHF	TGTGCCAGCACCAAGGGAGGGAGCAATCAGCCCCAGCATTTT
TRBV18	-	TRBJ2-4	CASSPDGVKNIQYF	TGTGCCAGCTCACCGGACGGGGTCAAAAACATTCAGTACTTC
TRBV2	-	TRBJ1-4	CASSETLGRGLFF	TGTGCCAGCAGTGAGACCTTGGGGAGGGGACTGTTTTTT
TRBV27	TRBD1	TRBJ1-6	CASSFRTGTAYNSPLHF	TGTGCCAGCAGTTTCCGGACAGGGACGGCCTATAATTCACCCCTCCACTTT
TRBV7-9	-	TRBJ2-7	CASSLVGGYEQYF	TGTGCCAGCAGCTTAGTGGGGGGCTACGAGCAGTACTTC
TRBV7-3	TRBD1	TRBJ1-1	CASSSVGTGGQTEAFF	TGTGCCAGCAGCTCCGTGGGGACAGGGGGTCAAACTGAAGCTTTCTTT
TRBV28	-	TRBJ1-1	CASSLQMNTEAFF	TGTGCCAGCAGCCTCCAGATGAACACTGAAGCTTTCTTT
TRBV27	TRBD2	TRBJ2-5	CASRSGNQETQYF	TGTGCCAGCAGGAGCGGGAACCAAGAGACCCAGTACTTC
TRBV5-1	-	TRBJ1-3	CASSLKDSPSGNTIYF	TGCGCCAGCAGCTTGAAGGACAGTCCCTCTGGAAACACCATATATTTT
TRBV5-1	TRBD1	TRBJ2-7	CASSLTGTGKWSGSYEQYF	TGCGCCAGCAGCTTAACCGGGACAGGGAAATGGTCTGGGTCCTACGAGCAGTACTTC
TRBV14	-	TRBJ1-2	CASSQVFEGNGYTF	TGTGCCAGCAGCCAAGTTTTCGAGGGAAATGGCTACACCTTC
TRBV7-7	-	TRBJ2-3	CASSTGGTDTQYF	TGTGCTAGCAGCACGGGGGGCACAGATACGCAGTATTTT
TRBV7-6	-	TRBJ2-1	CASSSFAGALSNEQFF	TGTGCCAGCAGCTCTTTTGCAGGCGCATTAAGCAATGAGCAGTTCTTC
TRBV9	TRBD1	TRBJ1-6	CASSERTGNSPLHF	TGTGCCAGCAGCGAAAGGACAGGGAATTCACCCCTCCACTTT
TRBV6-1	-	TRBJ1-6	CASKGQGSSPLHF	TGTGCCAGCAAGGGACAAGGGAGTTCACCCCTCCACTTT
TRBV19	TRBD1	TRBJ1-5	CASSPAGGRDQPQHF	TGTGCCAGTAGTCCCGCAGGGGGTCGGGATCAGCCCCAGCATTTT